Shown below are 10 T cell receptor beta chains from a single sample sequenced in a study of shared clonotypes between healthy human individuals. Repertoires were generated with immunoSEQ multiplex PCR, while TCRdb's copy carries only in-frame clones and drops some. Of under 1,900,000 clones listed, less than 99% are singletons. The sequencing input was naive CD4+ T cells sorted from blood. The subset is: CD45RA+ positively selected. These receptors all stem from a young man in good health.

The chain links TRBV5-8 to TRBJ2-7; D assignment may be TRBD1 or TRBD2 (5 bases each). The CDR3 sequence is 13 residues long. V was pared by 5 bases and J by 4 bases, with 13 bases between. Per germline, CDR1 SGHTS and CDR2 YDEGEE. CDR3 sequence: CASRFGGGYEQYF. The CDR3 DNA reads as TGTGCCAGCAGGTTTGGTGGGGGATACGAGCAGTACTTC.

V is TRBV27 and J is TRBJ2-3, with 9 nucleotides matching TRBD2. V lost 3 bases to trimming and J lost 7 bases; unmatched junction nucleotides: 8. The CDR3 extends over 15 amino acids. Germline CDR1 is MNHEY and CDR2 is SMNVEV (reference sequence). CDR3 nucleotides: TGTGCCAGCAGTTTCGCCGGGACTAGCATTTATACGCAGTATTTT. This codes for CASSFAGTSIYTQYF.

As for this clone: Other DNA sequences in this specimen translate into the identical CDR3. The rearrangement joins TRBV11-2 to TRBJ2-1, with D perhaps matching TRBD1 (6 bases). The CDR3 totals 15 residues. The V end lost 6 bases, the J end lost 1 base, and 13 bases lay between the germline ends. Germline V gene data show CDR1 as SGHAT and CDR2 as FQNNGV. CDR3 protein: CASSSTRGSYNEQFF. In DNA, the CDR3 is TGTGCCAGCAGTTCCACTAGGGGGTCCTACAATGAGCAGTTCTTC.

The rearrangement links TRBV30 to TRBJ2-7; D is possibly TRBD1 (5 bases). Germline assignment: CDR1 GTSNPN and CDR2 SVGIG (reference sequence). Trimming removed 2 bases from V and 3 bases from J, with 11 bases in between. This CDR3 spans 13 amino acids. This CDR3 reads CAWSSGRRYEQYF. The CDR3, as DNA: TGTGCCTGGAGTTCAGGGCGTCGCTACGAGCAGTACTTC.

This clone was seen once. The chain combines TRBV7-9 with TRBJ2-5, with D unclear. V lost 4 bases, J lost 5 bases, and 5 bases lay in between. There are 11 residues in the CDR3. Per germline, CDR1 SEHNR and CDR2 FQNEAQ (reference sequence). This CDR3 is CASSSIETQYF. The CDR3 DNA is TGTGCCAGCAGCTCCATTGAGACCCAGTACTTC.

With regard to this clone: The sample holds other DNA sequences that translate to the same CDR3. The V call is TRBV9, the J call TRBJ2-6; tentative D call: TRBD1 (5 bases). The V gene's germline CDR1 is SGDLS and CDR2 YYNGEE. The V end was cut by 0 bases, the J end by 2 bases, with 6 bases between. There are 15 residues in the CDR3. The CDR3 reads CASSVGGAGANVLTF. CDR3 coding DNA: TGTGCCAGCAGCGTAGGGGGCGCTGGGGCCAACGTCCTGACTTTC.

The V gene is TRBV29-1, the J gene TRBJ1-4; D is undetermined. The ends were cut back, 6 bases at V and 0 bases at J, with 11 bases in the middle. Germline V CDR1 and CDR2: SQVTM, ANQGSEA. The CDR3 has 14 residues. The CDR3 nucleotides read TGCAGCGTCTTGGATACTGCAACTAATGAAAAACTGTTTTTT. Its protein is CSVLDTATNEKLFF.

The chain carries TRBV10-2 and TRBJ2-1, with 7 bases aligning to TRBD2. Trimming at V came to 9 bases and at J to 6 bases, leaving 11 bases not matched to a gene. This CDR3 is 14 amino acids long. The germline V gene encodes CDR1 WSHSY and CDR2 SAAADI. CDR3 amino acids: CASRQSGEGNEQFF. CDR3 in DNA: TGCGCCAGTAGACAATCGGGGGAGGGCAATGAGCAGTTCTTC.

To note about this clone: This sample also contains other DNA sequences that code for the same CDR3. V is TRBV5-1 and J is TRBJ1-1, with a possible D match to TRBD1 (5 bases). V shed 4 bases and J shed 0 bases, with 10 bases lying between them. Germline V gene data show CDR1 as SGHRS and CDR2 as YFSETQ. This CDR3 has 14 residues. In DNA, the CDR3 is TGCGCCAGCAGCCAAGGGACCGTGAACACTGAAGCTTTCTTT. It encodes CASSQGTVNTEAFF.

The rearrangement links TRBV30 to TRBJ2-7; D gene ambiguous. Deletions cut 1 base from V and 6 bases from J, with 16 bases between. Germline CDR1 and CDR2: GTSNPN and SVGIG (reference sequence). The CDR3 runs 14 residues. In nucleotides, the CDR3 is TGTGCCTGGAGTGACGGCCTAATCTGGGGCGAGCAGTACTTC. This codes for CAWSDGLIWGEQYF.